This TCR beta chain was documented in a study of blood T cells in healthy people across ages (dated by TCRdb to between 2015 and 2016). As for the study more broadly: In model experiments, roughly one uniquely barcoded TCR beta cDNA molecule per two T cells was captured by template switching. Two additional independent replicas of 1 million unique cDNA reads from the same blood draw were analyzed for two donors (one aged 18 to 30 and one aged 80 or older). Donors were grouped into four age groups: young (average 16 years), middle-aged (under 40), aged (over 55) and long-lived (around 80). Age-related changes in TCR beta repertoire diversity were measured in the study by deep sequencing normalized with unique cDNA molecular identifiers. To avoid experimental bias, donors of different ages were randomly spread across the sequencing lanes. Overall study outcomes, separate from this receptor: A strong correlation was found between observed TCR beta diversity and the percentage of naive T cells measured by flow cytometry. Since profiling was done on bulk unsorted PBMCs, naive and antigen-experienced compartments could not be conclusively compared. Because the CMV infection status of the donors was unknown, age-related changes in expanded clonotypes may potentially have been confounded. As age increased, observed TCR beta diversity per million T cells dropped in a roughly linear way, and a significant reduction was already evident by age around 41. Compared with the aged group, more naive CD4+ T cells, fewer expanded clones and increased TCR diversity were shown by the long-lived group, suggesting age selection. Estimates of total diversity based on one million sequenced T cells were regarded as lower bounds and as underestimates.

The donors were roughly 40 Caucasian individuals from Russia, aged roughly 6 to 90 years, who were systemically healthy. Each donor gave 8 to 10 milliliters of peripheral blood, collected into EDTA-treated Vacutainer tubes. Ficoll-Paque density-gradient centrifugation was used to isolate PBMCs, with at least 6.5 million obtained per sample. Trizol reagent was used to extract total RNA from the PBMCs, yielding at least 5.5 micrograms per sample. For every donor, an aliquot of PBMCs went through flow cytometry to measure the percentages of naive CD45RAhigh/CD27high T cells. A note on this clonotype: What antigen it recognizes has not been identified. The sample holds no much larger clone one base away, and base qualities are not on file.

The library was prepared using 5' RACE. Reads for this sample came from an Illumina HiSeq 2500. The second PCR ran for about 7 to 11 cycles and used a J-beta primer mix along with a sample-barcoded 5' primer. A template-switch 5' adaptor carrying 12 random nucleotides introduced a unique molecular identifier onto each TCR beta cDNA molecule. Each sample yielded at least 2.5 million CDR3-containing paired-end reads. All of the RNA was converted into first-strand cDNA using the Mint cDNA synthesis kit, with a TRBC-specific oligonucleotide serving as the primer. Following uracil-DNA glycosylase treatment, a first 18-cycle PCR with universal primers M1SS and BC2_uni_R was performed on all cDNA. As for the authors' bioinformatics: Normalization of each sample was performed by random selection of 1 million high-quality reads, each carrying a distinct molecular identifier. Instead of being binned into consensus sequences, reads with shared molecular identifiers were discarded. MiTCR, with a Q25 quality threshold and the strictest error-elimination algorithm, was used for CDR3 identification, clonotype clustering and error correction. A nonparametric unseen species model with Euler transformation was used to estimate a lower bound on total TCR beta diversity. TCRdb reran the public reads through fastp at Q25 and MiXCR, keeping productive beta chains. CDR3 protein duplicates are merged, each entry listing the most common genes and DNA. TCRdb, rather than the study authors, made the V and J calls. Present in this sample are 710,000 or so distinct CDR3 sequences, around 32% of which were seen just once. Just over 15% of the sample is taken by the ten largest.

The source of this sequence is a woman older than 75 in good health. Donor details come from another sample of the same person, matched by shared clones. The sequenced sample consisted of blood.

At the DNA level, the sequence is TGTGCCACCGGGACAGCCTCCGACTACACCTTC. It is translated as CATGTASDYTF. The sequence links TRBV25-1 to TRBJ1-2, and 7 junction bases match TRBD1. Inclusive of the bounding cysteine and phenylalanine, the CDR3 is 11 residues long. Just the 33-base CDR3 DNA is kept, in frame starting at base 1. CDR1 MGHDK and CDR2 SYGVNS are derived from the germline V gene. Germline trimming: 10 bases from V, 10 bases from J; junction bases outside gene matches: 9.